The 21 T cell receptor beta chains in this list originate from one sample, sequenced in a study of CXCR3-negative and CXCR3-positive naive CD8 T cells. Regarding the study as a whole: Naive cells that were CXCR3-positive had more hydrophobic TRB CDR3s (compared with CXCR3-negative naive cells).

Researchers prepared the TRB cDNA libraries using 5' RACE with UMI labels. With the 5' RACE reads reprocessed, TCRdb shows one record per CDR3 protein and no DNA. This sample's clone table lists roughly 100,000 distinct CDR3 sequences. No antigens are known for them. Sequencing was carried out using naive CXCR3+ CD8+ T cells from blood. Subset specified: CD45RO-CCR7+CD27+CD95- naive CD8+ T cells expressing CXCR3 (TNR3+). The source of these receptors is a human donor in good health. Some clones in this sample may be carry-over from other donors' samples.

This chain connects TRBV20-1 to TRBJ1-1; TCRdb reports TRBD1, a call that lacks DNA to check it against. CDR1 is DFQATT, CDR2 SNEGSKA, per germline (reference sequence). This CDR3 region has 14 residues. The chain's CDR3 is CSARVGGGGTEAFF.

The genes are TRBV3-1 and TRBJ2-5. Germline CDR1 reads LGHDT; CDR2 reads YNNKEL (reference sequence). The CDR3 extends over 13 amino acids. The CDR3 spells CASSPDLEETQYF.

V gene TRBV29-1 combines with J gene TRBJ1-1; the D gene TCRdb calls, TRBD1, cannot be checked with no DNA. CDR1 is SQVTM, CDR2 ANQGSEA, per germline. CDR3 length: 12 residues. The CDR3 loop is CSVRQGATEAFF.

This chain joins TRBV5-6 and TRBJ2-5; TCRdb's D gene call, TRBD2, goes unchecked for lack of DNA. Germline loops: CDR1 SGHDT, CDR2 YYEEEE. The length of the CDR3 is 13 residues. CDR3 sequence reads: CASEGPNQETQYF.

This sequence joins TRBV5-1 and TRBJ1-1. Germline loops: CDR1 SGHRS, CDR2 YFSETQ. The CDR3 is 14 residues long. CDR3 region: CASSLDGVNTEAFF.

The chain links TRBV2 to TRBJ2-1; the D call of TRBD1 rests on TCRdb alone, since no DNA is present to check it. This CDR3 region has 17 residues. CDR1 and CDR2 (germline): SNHLY, FYNNEI. The CDR3 loop is CASSEASRGLPYNEQFF.

The chain joins TRBV29-1 to TRBJ2-7; TCRdb proposes TRBD1, but this gene call is untestable without DNA. Germline assignment: CDR1 SQVTM and CDR2 ANQGSEA. The CDR3 has 14 amino acids. This CDR3 is CSVNSGQGGGGQYF.

The chain couples TRBV28 to TRBJ2-7; the TCRdb call, TRBD1, lacks DNA for checking. CDR1 and CDR2 from the germline V gene are MDHEN and SYDVKM. This CDR3 comprises 14 residues. CDR3: CASSISGTAYEQYF.

The rearrangement uses TRBV29-1 and TRBJ2-3; TCRdb proposes TRBD2, but this gene call is untestable without DNA. CDR1 SQVTM and CDR2 ANQGSEA come from the germline V gene. The CDR3 length is 16 residues. This chain's CDR3 is CSVEDQTGLAGGSRYF.

CDR3 protein: CASSSLDGNQPQHF. The genes are TRBV7-9 and TRBJ1-5. The CDR3 is made up of 14 amino acids. Germline V CDR1 and CDR2: SEHNR, FQNEAQ (reference sequence).

The V gene is TRBV6-5, the J gene TRBJ1-2; without DNA, the TCRdb call of TRBD1 cannot be checked. CDR3 length: 15 amino acids. Germline CDR1 MNHEY, CDR2 SVGAGI. The CDR3 loop reads CASSIGTGYNYGYTF.

J is TRBJ1-1 and V is TRBV30; no DNA is available, so the TRBD1 call from TCRdb remains unchecked. This CDR3 comprises 15 residues. The germline V gene encodes CDR1 GTSNPN and CDR2 SVGIG (reference sequence). The CDR3 spells CAWSVPGTGLTEAFF.

The rearrangement links TRBV6-2 or TRBV6-3 to TRBJ2-3; lacking DNA, the TRBD2 call made by TCRdb goes unchecked. The CDR3 has 15 residues. From germline, CDR1 is MNHEY and CDR2 SVGEGT. The chain's CDR3 is CASSYVRGNTDTQYF.

The chain uses TRBV13 and TRBJ2-1; TCRdb designates TRBD2, a call that cannot be tested without DNA. Looked up from germline, CDR1 is PRHDT and CDR2 is FYEKMQ (reference sequence). This CDR3 region has 16 residues. CDR3 amino acids: CASSPGGLKTYNEQFF.

This sequence joins TRBV9 and TRBJ2-7; TCRdb outputs TRBD1, but without DNA this stays unchecked. Germline CDR1 reads SGDLS; CDR2 reads YYNGEE. The CDR3 runs 16 residues. The CDR3: CASSRGQASFSYEQYF.

V usage is TRBV7-3 and J usage is TRBJ2-1; the TCRdb D gene call, TRBD1, has no DNA to confirm it. Germline loops: CDR1 SGHTA, CDR2 FQGTGA. The CDR3 extends over 15 amino acids. The CDR3 protein is CASSSGLPSYNEQFF. The entire variable domain, with the rest obtained from reference TRBV7-3 and TRBJ2-1, is as follows: GAGVSQTPSNKVTEKGKYVELRCDPISGHTALYWYRQSLGQGPEFLIYFQGTGAADDSGLPNDRFFAVRPEGSVSTLKIQRTERGDSAVYLCASSSGLPSYNEQFFGPGTRLTVL.

The gene calls are TRBV7-9 and TRBJ1-2; TCRdb names TRBD1, which stays unverified in the absence of DNA. The germline gives CDR1 SEHNR, CDR2 FQNEAQ (reference sequence). This CDR3 spans 14 amino acids. CDR3 loop: CASSLATGLYGYTF.

The chain uses TRBV5-1 and TRBJ1-5. The CDR3 covers 14 residues. The V gene's germline CDR1 is SGHRS and CDR2 YFSETQ. The CDR3 is CASSLGHLNQPQHF.

The rearrangement uses TRBV24-1 and TRBJ2-1; TCRdb proposes TRBD2, but this gene call is untestable without DNA. Germline V lookup: CDR1 KGHDR, CDR2 SFDVKD. The CDR3 covers 16 residues. CDR3 region: CATSDLRTSGGNEQFF.

This sequence joins TRBV6-5 and TRBJ1-1; absent DNA, TCRdb's TRBD1 call cannot be checked. The V gene's germline CDR1 is MNHEY and CDR2 SVGAGI. The CDR3 sequence is 16 residues long. The CDR3 loop reads CASSYSARGRDTEAFF.

The J gene is TRBJ2-7, the V gene TRBV5-1; TCRdb returns TRBD2, unconfirmable since there is no DNA. The CDR3 loop spans 13 amino acids. Germline loops: CDR1 SGHRS, CDR2 YFSETQ. Here the CDR3 reads CASSVGTIGEQYF.